Here is one T cell receptor (beta chain) with its context. Its antigen has not been determined. Base qualities are missing; no much larger clone stands one base away. TCRbeta CDR3 regions were amplified from genomic DNA by means of the immunoSEQ Assay, a bias-controlled multiplex PCR. In the source study's methods: Nucleated cell counts per sample were estimated from amplification of reference gene primers within the assay. To quantify the absolute abundance of each unique TCRbeta CDR3 rearrangement, sequence reads were collapsed and filtered. For each sample, productive Simpson clonality was calculated as the square root of Simpson's diversity index over productive rearrangements. What TCRdb holds here is the immuneACCESS table cut down to in-frame rearrangements. Part of the clones is not present; checked against another copy, under half of the missing clones reflect an unresolved V gene, and the others are unexplained. That table gives V, J and clone size, and the DNA gave D and trimming. The sample has some 310,000 clones on record, around 91% of them singletons. The ten top clones hold around 1% of the sample.

At one collaborating source in Seattle, patients were enrolled during active infection and were followed longitudinally through the course of disease. Each collaborating institution followed its own protocols to collect whole blood in K2EDTA tubes. Collaborator samples were shipped for TCRbeta analysis as frozen whole blood, isolated PBMCs, or DNA extracted from either sample type. This sample is part of a study of blood T cell repertoires in COVID-19 (dated by TCRdb to 2018 to 2020). General notes on the study: The collaborator samples originated in the United States, Italy and Spain and spanned the acute and convalescent phases of COVID-19. The material from the prospective study consisted of cDNA or gDNA derived from T cells, B-cell-depleted T cells, or PBMCs. Deeply sampled blood TCRbeta repertoires from subjects exposed to, actively infected with, or recovered from COVID-19 were included in the dataset. The repertoires were released in a freely available public database meant as a resource for research on the immune response to SARS-CoV-2. Samples were obtained from the ongoing ImmuneRACE study (first 160 participants) and from some 1,300 subjects provided by 6 global collaborators. Sample metadata almost always included a de-identified subject ID, COVID-19 status, age in years and sex. Where available, HLA class I and class II types were obtained from metadata supplied by the sample provider rather than from assay-based typing.

Study-wide findings and limitations: The amount of clinical and demographic metadata varied by source and participant and was provided uncurated.

Sequencing was carried out using peripheral blood. The sequence was collected from a woman aged 40 to 50 with COVID-19, enrolled during active disease.

The DNA sequence reads TGTGCCAGCAGTGAATTCGGGCCGGGAAGCTACGAGCAGTACTTC. The encoded protein is CASSEFGPGSYEQYF. The V and J genes are TRBV25-1 and TRBJ2-7, and perhaps TRBD2 as D gene, on 5 matching bases. The CDR3 numbers 15 residues from cysteine through phenylalanine. Of the read, only the CDR3 DNA is kept; its 45 bases are in frame from base 1. The junction shows trimming of 1 base on V and 3 bases on J, plus 13 bases between the germline ends. CDR1 MGHDK and CDR2 SYGVNS are derived from the germline V gene.